These 4 T cell receptor beta chains share one sample of origin, sequenced in a study of T cell repertoires in aging, cancer and after chemotherapy (dated by TCRdb to the late 2010s). TCR beta rearrangements were amplified from genomic DNA isolated from peripheral blood, not from sorted cells or RNA. Sequencing relied on an Illumina MiSeq. Using a mixed TRB-A/B primer pool, multiplex touch-down PCR amplified rearranged TRB sequences covering the V, D and J segments. TCRdb reprocessed the public reads (quality trimming at Q25 with fastp, clone calling with MiXCR) and kept in-frame beta chains. Identical CDR3 protein sequences are pooled into one entry, listed with their most common genes and DNA. The sample table contains around 2,400 distinct CDR3 sequences; only one count was recorded for 52% of them. The ten largest clonotypes hold about a third of the sample. The sequencing sample was made of blood. The receptor set was obtained from a human donor with a blood cancer. The donor label of this sample is uncertain.

Turning to this clonotype: Germline is not matched at one junction end, which may reflect a read error. The chain carries TRBV10-3 and TRBJ2-5; 11 nucleotides align to TRBD2. Germline loops: CDR1 ENHRY, CDR2 SYGVKD. The CDR3 totals 13 residues. CDR3 loop: CATGTSGQGTQYF. CDR3 DNA: TGTGCCACCGGGACTAGCGGCCAAGGGACCCAGTACTTC.

There are a few counts of this clonotype. V is TRBV7-6 and J is TRBJ2-1; D gene ambiguous. Germline V lookup: CDR1 SGHVS, CDR2 FNYEAQ. CDR3 length equals 13 residues. Trimming pared 1 base from V and 4 bases from J, leaving 5 bases between. The CDR3 loop is CASSLDEYNEQFF. Here the CDR3 DNA reads TGTGCCAGCAGCTTAGACGAATACAATGAGCAGTTCTTC.

The chain couples TRBV6-6 to TRBJ2-5; D is perhaps TRBD2 (6 bases). Germline V gene lookup returns CDR1 MNHNY and CDR2 SVGAGI (reference sequence). The CDR3 is 15 residues long. V lost 6 bases to trimming and J lost 1 base, with 15 bases between them. CDR3: CASRTSSGVQETQYF. The CDR3 coding sequence is TGTGCCAGCAGGACCTCCTCGGGGGTCCAAGAGACCCAGTACTTC.

V and J are TRBV18 and TRBJ2-7, with 10 bases identical to TRBD1. The germline CDR1 and CDR2 sequences are KGHSH and LQKENI. The V gene end was trimmed by 5 bases and the J gene end by 2 bases; junction bases not matched to a gene: 9. The CDR3 contains 16 residues. The CDR3: CASSYYGTGVAYEQYF. DNA of the CDR3: TGTGCCAGCTCATACTACGGGACAGGGGTCGCCTACGAGCAGTACTTC.